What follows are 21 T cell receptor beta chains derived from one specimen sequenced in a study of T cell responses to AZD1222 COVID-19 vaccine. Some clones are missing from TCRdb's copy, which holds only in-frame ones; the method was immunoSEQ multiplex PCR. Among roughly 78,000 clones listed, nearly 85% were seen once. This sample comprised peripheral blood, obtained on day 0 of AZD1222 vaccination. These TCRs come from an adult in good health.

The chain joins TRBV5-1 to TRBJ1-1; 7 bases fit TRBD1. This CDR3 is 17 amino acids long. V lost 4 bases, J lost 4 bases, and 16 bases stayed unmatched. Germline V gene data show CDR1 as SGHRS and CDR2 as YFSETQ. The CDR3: CASSARTGAGSGTEAFF. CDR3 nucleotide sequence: TGCGCCAGCAGCGCACGAACAGGGGCTGGTTCGGGCACTGAAGCTTTCTTT.

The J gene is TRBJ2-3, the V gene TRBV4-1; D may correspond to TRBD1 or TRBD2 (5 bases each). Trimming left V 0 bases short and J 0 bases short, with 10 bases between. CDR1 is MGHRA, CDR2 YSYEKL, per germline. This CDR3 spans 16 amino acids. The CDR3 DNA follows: TGCGCCAGCAGCCAAGATGACGGGGCTAGCACAGATACGCAGTATTTT. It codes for CASSQDDGASTDTQYF.

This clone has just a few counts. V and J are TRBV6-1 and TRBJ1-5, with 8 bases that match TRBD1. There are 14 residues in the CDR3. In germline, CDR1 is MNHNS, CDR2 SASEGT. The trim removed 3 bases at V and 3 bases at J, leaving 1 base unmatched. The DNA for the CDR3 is TGTGCCAGCAGTGAGACAGGGGACAATCAGCCCCAGCATTTT. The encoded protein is CASSETGDNQPQHF.

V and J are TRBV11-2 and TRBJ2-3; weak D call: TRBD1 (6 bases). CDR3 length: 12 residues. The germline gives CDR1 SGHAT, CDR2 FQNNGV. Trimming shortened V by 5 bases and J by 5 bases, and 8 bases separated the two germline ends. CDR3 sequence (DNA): TGTGCCAGCAGCCAGGACAGAGATACGCAGTATTTT. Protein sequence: CASSQDRDTQYF.

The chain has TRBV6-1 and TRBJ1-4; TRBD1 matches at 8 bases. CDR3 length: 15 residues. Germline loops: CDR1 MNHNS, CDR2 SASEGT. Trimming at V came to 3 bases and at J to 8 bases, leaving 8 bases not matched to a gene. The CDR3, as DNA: TGTGCCAGCAGTGATACAGGGGGTCTGGGGGAAAAACTGTTTTTT. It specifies CASSDTGGLGEKLFF.

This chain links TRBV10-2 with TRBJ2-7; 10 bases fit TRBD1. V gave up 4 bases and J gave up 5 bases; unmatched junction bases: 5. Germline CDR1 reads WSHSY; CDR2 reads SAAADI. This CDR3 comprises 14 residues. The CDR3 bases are TGCGCCAGCAGTGGGGGGACAGGGGTCCACGAGCAGTACTTC. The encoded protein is CASSGGTGVHEQYF.

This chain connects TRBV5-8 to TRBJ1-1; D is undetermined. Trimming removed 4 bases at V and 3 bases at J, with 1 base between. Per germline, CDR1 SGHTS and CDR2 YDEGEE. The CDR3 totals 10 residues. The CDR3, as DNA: TGTGCCAGCAGCCACACTGAAGCTTTCTTT. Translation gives CASSHTEAFF.

The CDR3 DNA reads as TGTGCCAGCAGCCCGTCCGCCGGGACAGGGGGCACTTGGGGCTACACCTTC. This encodes CASSPSAGTGGTWGYTF. J is TRBJ1-2 and V is TRBV7-9; 12 bases agree with TRBD1. Losses at the gene ends were 5 bases for V and 8 bases for J; bases not matched to a gene: 15. The CDR3 runs to 17 residues. CDR1 is SEHNR, CDR2 FQNEAQ, per germline (reference sequence).

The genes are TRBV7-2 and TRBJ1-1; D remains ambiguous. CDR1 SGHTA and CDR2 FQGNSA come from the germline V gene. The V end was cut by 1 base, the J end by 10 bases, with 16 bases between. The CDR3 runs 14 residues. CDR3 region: CASSLDLASVGAFF. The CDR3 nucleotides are TGTGCCAGCAGCTTAGACTTGGCGTCGGTGGGAGCTTTCTTT.

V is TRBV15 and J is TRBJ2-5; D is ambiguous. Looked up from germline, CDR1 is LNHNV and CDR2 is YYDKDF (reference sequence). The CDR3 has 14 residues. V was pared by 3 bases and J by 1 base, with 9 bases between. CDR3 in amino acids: CATSRKATQETQYF. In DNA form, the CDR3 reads TGTGCCACCAGCAGGAAGGCGACCCAAGAGACCCAGTACTTC.

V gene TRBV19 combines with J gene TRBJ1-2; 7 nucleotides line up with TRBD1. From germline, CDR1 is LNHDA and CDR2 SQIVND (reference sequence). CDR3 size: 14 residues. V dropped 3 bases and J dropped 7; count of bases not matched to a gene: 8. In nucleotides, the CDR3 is TGTGCCAGTAGTATGACTGTGCAGGGGGGTGGCTACACCTTC. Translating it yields CASSMTVQGGGYTF. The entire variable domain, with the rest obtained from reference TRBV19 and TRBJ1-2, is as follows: DGGITQSPKYLFRKEGQNVTLSCEQNLNHDAMYWYRQDPGQGLRLIYYSQIVNDFQKGDIAEGYSVSREKKESFPLTVTSAQKNPTAFYLCASSMTVQGGGYTFGSGTRLTVV.

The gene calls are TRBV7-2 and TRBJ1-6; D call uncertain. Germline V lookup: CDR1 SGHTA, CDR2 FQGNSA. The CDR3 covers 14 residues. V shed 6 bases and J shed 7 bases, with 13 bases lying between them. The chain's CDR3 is CASSFRSGNSPLHF. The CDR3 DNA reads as TGTGCCAGCAGTTTCCGGTCTGGAAATTCACCCCTCCACTTT.

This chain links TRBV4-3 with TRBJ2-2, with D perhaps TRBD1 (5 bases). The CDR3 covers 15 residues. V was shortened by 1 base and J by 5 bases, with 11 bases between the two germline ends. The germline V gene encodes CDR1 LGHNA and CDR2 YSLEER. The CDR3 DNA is TGCGCCAGCAGCCAAGGACTCGGACATACCGGGGAGCTGTTTTTT. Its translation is CASSQGLGHTGELFF.

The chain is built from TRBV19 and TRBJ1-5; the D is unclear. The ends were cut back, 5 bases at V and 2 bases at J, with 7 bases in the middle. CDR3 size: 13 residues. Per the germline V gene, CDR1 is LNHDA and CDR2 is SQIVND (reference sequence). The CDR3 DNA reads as TGTGCCAGTAGTTACGACCGCAATCAGCCCCAGCATTTT. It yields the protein CASSYDRNQPQHF.

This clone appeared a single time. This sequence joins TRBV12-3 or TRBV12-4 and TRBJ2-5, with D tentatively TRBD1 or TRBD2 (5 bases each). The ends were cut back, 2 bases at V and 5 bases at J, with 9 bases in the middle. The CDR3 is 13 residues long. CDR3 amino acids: CASSLTRGETQYF. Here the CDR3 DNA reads TGTGCCAGCAGTTTAACCCGGGGCGAGACCCAGTACTTC.

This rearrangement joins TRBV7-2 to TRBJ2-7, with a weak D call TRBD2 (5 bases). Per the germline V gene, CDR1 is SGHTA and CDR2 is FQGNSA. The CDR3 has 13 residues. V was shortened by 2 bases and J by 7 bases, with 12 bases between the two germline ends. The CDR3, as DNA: TGTGCCAGCAGCTTACTCCTAGCCAGGGAGCAGTACTTC. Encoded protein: CASSLLLAREQYF.

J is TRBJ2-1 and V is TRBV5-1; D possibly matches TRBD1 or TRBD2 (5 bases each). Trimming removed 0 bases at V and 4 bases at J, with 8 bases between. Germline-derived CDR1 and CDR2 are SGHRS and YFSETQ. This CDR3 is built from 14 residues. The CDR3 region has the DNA TGCGCCAGCAGCTTGGGGGACGGGTACAATGAGCAGTTCTTC. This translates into CASSLGDGYNEQFF.

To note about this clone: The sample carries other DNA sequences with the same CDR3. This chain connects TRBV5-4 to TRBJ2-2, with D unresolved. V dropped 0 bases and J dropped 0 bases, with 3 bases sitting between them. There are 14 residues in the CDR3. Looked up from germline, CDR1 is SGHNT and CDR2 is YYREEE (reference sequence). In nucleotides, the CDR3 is TGTGCCAGCAGCTTGGAAGCGAACACCGGGGAGCTGTTTTTT. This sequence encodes CASSLEANTGELFF.

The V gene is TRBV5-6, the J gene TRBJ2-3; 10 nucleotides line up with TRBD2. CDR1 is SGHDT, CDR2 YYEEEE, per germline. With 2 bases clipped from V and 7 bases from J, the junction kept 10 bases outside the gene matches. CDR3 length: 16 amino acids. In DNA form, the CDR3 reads TGTGCCAGCAGCTTCTCGGGACTAGCGCTTGTGAATACGCAGTATTTT. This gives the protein CASSFSGLALVNTQYF.

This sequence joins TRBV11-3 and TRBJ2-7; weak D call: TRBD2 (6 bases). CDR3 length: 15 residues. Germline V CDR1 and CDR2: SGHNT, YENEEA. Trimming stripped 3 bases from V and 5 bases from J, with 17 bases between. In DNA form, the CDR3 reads TGTGCCAGCAGCTTGGATTCCCGGGGAGGCCACGAGCAGTACTTC. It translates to CASSLDSRGGHEQYF.

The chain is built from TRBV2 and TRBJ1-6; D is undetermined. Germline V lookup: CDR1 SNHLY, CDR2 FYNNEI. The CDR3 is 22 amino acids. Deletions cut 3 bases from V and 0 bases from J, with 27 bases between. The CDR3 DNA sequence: TGTGCCAGCAGTGACCTTGGACGGACGCGGGTAGATTTTAGCTCCTATAATTCACCCCTCCACTTT. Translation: CASSDLGRTRVDFSSYNSPLHF.